This T cell receptor (beta chain) emerged from a study of blood T cell repertoires in COVID-19. The wider study: From T cells, B-cell-depleted T cells, or PBMCs came the material, which was cDNA or gDNA.

The germline gives CDR1 LNHNV, CDR2 YYDKDF (reference sequence). Trimming removed 3 bases from V and 1 base from J, with 13 bases in between. The CDR3 contains 16 residues. The assay was immunoSEQ multiplex PCR, and TCRdb's table has in-frame clones only and misses some. Among roughly 270,000 clones listed, approximately 91% were seen once. The source is a young man with active or convalescent COVID-19. The chain couples TRBV15 to TRBJ2-1, with a tentative D call TRBD1 (5 bases). The source material was peripheral blood. DNA for the CDR3: TGTGCCACCAGCAGGCCGGCAGGGTGGTCCTACAATGAGCAGTTCTTC. Its translation is CATSRPAGWSYNEQFF.